This TCR beta chain was obtained from a study of T cells in localized non-small cell lung cancer. The table came from immunoSEQ multiplex PCR; TCRdb's copy has only in-frame clones and leaves some out. The table includes about 36,000 clones, 87% detected once. Points from the study as a whole: Higher blood T cell density tracked longer overall survival.

Trimming removed 7 bases from V and 3 bases from J; junction bases left unmatched: 13. The CDR3 runs to 16 residues. CDR1 and CDR2 (germline): SQVTM, ANQGSEA. A remark on this clone: Its antigen remains unidentified.

The sample consisted of peripheral blood, taken before any cancer treatment. The chain carries TRBV29-1 and TRBJ2-1; 9 bases fit TRBD2. The source is a woman aged 35 to 70 with stage I lung adenocarcinoma. The CDR3 DNA sequence: TGCAGCGCCTCGGGGGCTAGCGGGGAGTTCTACAATGAGCAGTTCTTC. As protein: CSASGASGEFYNEQFF.